Listed here are 11 T cell receptor beta chains from one sample, sequenced in a study of PD-1 blockade in classical Hodgkin lymphoma. After autologous stem cell transplantation all patients relapsed, and prior brentuximab vedotin exposure differed between cohorts. Thawed PBMCs were the source of CD4+ T cells, purified by magnetic negative selection. The data were produced by immunoSEQ multiplex PCR, yet TCRdb's version contains in-frame clones alone and is incomplete. The data show tens of thousands of clones, roughly 90% seen once. This specimen consisted of CD4+ T cells from blood, obtained at baseline. The receptors originated from a human donor with classical Hodgkin lymphoma.

This chain uses TRBV29-1 with TRBJ2-3; no clear D gene. From germline, CDR1 is SQVTM and CDR2 ANQGSEA. Deletions cut 7 bases from V and 1 base from J, with 9 bases between. The CDR3 is 12 residues long. The CDR3: CSAPTGTDTQYF. CDR3 DNA: TGCAGCGCCCCGACTGGCACAGATACGCAGTATTTT.

This clone came up a few times. The V gene is TRBV5-1, the J gene TRBJ2-2, with TRBD2 matching 12 bases. The CDR3 is 15 amino acids. Germline V gene lookup returns CDR1 SGHRS and CDR2 YFSETQ. Trimming removed 4 bases from V and 4 bases from J; junction bases left unmatched: 2. CDR3 residues: CASSELAGGTGELFF. CDR3 sequence (DNA): TGCGCCAGCAGCGAACTAGCGGGAGGCACCGGGGAGCTGTTTTTT.

The chain couples TRBV2 to TRBJ2-7, with a possible D match to TRBD2 (6 bases). V gave up 8 bases and J gave up 5 bases, with 31 bases separating them. Germline V gene lookup returns CDR1 SNHLY and CDR2 FYNNEI. This CDR3 has 18 amino acids. The CDR3 DNA reads as TGTGCCAGCCACAGCGTTGTGTCTAGCGCTTCCCACGAGGACGAGCAGTACTTC. It encodes CASHSVVSSASHEDEQYF. Full variable domain (remainder filled in from reference TRBV2 and TRBJ2-7): EPEVTQTPSHQVTQMGQEVILRCVPISNHLYFYWYRQILGQKVEFLVSFYNNEISEKSEIFDDQFSVERPDGSNFTLKIRSTKLEDSAMYFCASHSVVSSASHEDEQYFGPGTRLTVT.

The rearrangement links TRBV7-9 to TRBJ2-1; no definite D call. There are 14 residues in the CDR3. Germline values: CDR1 SEHNR, CDR2 FQNEAQ (reference sequence). V was trimmed by 2 bases and J by 6 bases, leaving 11 bases between them. DNA of the CDR3: TGTGCCAGCAGCTTATTCATGCGAGGCAATGAGCAGTTCTTC. Encoded protein: CASSLFMRGNEQFF.

This chain uses TRBV4-2 with TRBJ2-2, with TRBD2 identical over 10 bases. Germline V gene lookup returns CDR1 LGHNA and CDR2 YNFKEQ. Germline trimming cut 4 bases from V and 2 bases from J; bases unmatched to any gene: 4. The CDR3 runs to 16 residues. The CDR3 region is CASSPGLAPNTGELFF. DNA of the CDR3: TGTGCCAGCAGCCCGGGACTAGCGCCTAACACCGGGGAGCTGTTTTTT.

The chain is built from TRBV6-1 and TRBJ2-3; tentatively, D is TRBD1 (6 bases). Germline V gives CDR1 MNHNS, CDR2 SASEGT. This CDR3 comprises 15 residues. V was shortened by 6 bases and J by 0 bases, with 13 bases between the two germline ends. The DNA for the CDR3 is TGTGCCAGCAGCTCCGGACAGCCAAGCACAGATACGCAGTATTTT. Encoded protein: CASSSGQPSTDTQYF.

This clone appeared a single time. V is TRBV28 and J is TRBJ2-7, with D perhaps being TRBD1 or TRBD2 (5 bases each). The CDR3 contains 15 residues. Looked up from germline, CDR1 is MDHEN and CDR2 is SYDVKM. Trimming removed 6 bases at V and 2 bases at J, with 17 bases between. CDR3 nucleotide sequence: TGTGCCAGCAGACCGGGCGTGGGGGTACCCTACGAGCAGTACTTC. Translating gives CASRPGVGVPYEQYF.

Here the CDR3 reads CASSPIRGGDQPQHF. The CDR3 DNA is TGTGCCAGCAGCCCCATCAGGGGCGGGGATCAGCCCCAGCATTTT. The chain joins TRBV28 to TRBJ1-5, with a tentative D call TRBD1 (6 bases). The V gene's germline CDR1 is MDHEN and CDR2 SYDVKM. Trimming removed 6 bases at V and 5 bases at J, with 17 bases between. This CDR3 spans 15 amino acids. Full variable domain (outside the CDR3, taken from reference TRBV28 and TRBJ1-5): DVKVTQSSRYLVKRTGEKVFLECVQDMDHENMFWYRQDPGLGLRLIYFSYDVKMKEKGDIPEGYSVSREKKERFSLILESASTNQTSMYLCASSPIRGGDQPQHFGDGTRLSIL.

The rearrangement joins TRBV15 to TRBJ2-7; D gene uncertain. The CDR3 sequence is 14 residues long. Germline CDR1 LNHNV, CDR2 YYDKDF (reference sequence). The V end was cut by 1 base, the J end by 4 bases, with 11 bases between. The CDR3 loop reads CATSRGLKGYEQYF. The CDR3 DNA reads TGTGCCACCAGCAGAGGCCTTAAGGGATACGAGCAGTACTTC.

This clone was picked up one time. V and J are TRBV5-4 and TRBJ2-3; 8 positions agree with TRBD2. The germline V gene has CDR1 SGHNT and CDR2 YYREEE (reference sequence). This CDR3 contains 14 residues. V lost 5 bases and J lost 2; bases outside the gene matches: 4. This chain's CDR3 is CASSTSGPTDTQYF. CDR3 sequence (DNA): TGTGCCAGCAGTACTAGCGGACCCACAGATACGCAGTATTTT.

This chain links TRBV28 with TRBJ1-2, with a possible D match to TRBD1 (6 bases). V shed 8 bases and J shed 4 bases, with 17 bases lying between them. There are 14 residues in the CDR3. CDR1 and CDR2 (germline): MDHEN, SYDVKM. The CDR3 loop reads CASENAGQIYGYTF. CDR3 nucleotides: TGTGCCAGCGAAAACGCGGGACAAATCTATGGCTACACCTTC.